Listed below are T cell receptor beta chains from one sample, sequenced in a study of cytomegalovirus exposure and HLA in healthy donors. This table comes from immunoSEQ multiplex PCR, and its TCRdb copy is limited to in-frame clones, with some not included. The data show some 140,000 clones, with about 64% seen just once and under 2.5% held by the top ten. The sequencing sample was made of PBMCs. Receptor source: a woman aged 40 to 55 in good health and CMV-seronegative. Both conserved end residues are part of each CDR3. A D gene is named only where the DNA matches it firmly. Expanded clones get a size class; other rows say once, few or many, or leave the size out.

j_call: TRBJ1-2
clone_size: .
v_call: TRBV4-1
d_call: TRBD1
cdr3_aa: CASSRRPEDRGLGYTF
cdr3_nt: TGCGCCAGCAGCCGGAGGCCGGAGGACAGGGGGCTTGGCTACACCTTC

j_call: TRBJ1-2
clone_size: .
v_call: TRBV4-3
d_call: TRBD1
cdr3_aa: CASSHGPDRSYGYTF
cdr3_nt: TGCGCCAGCAGCCATGGGCCGGACAGGAGTTATGGCTACACCTTC

j_call: TRBJ1-2
clone_size: few
v_call: TRBV15
d_call: .
cdr3_aa: CATRATAAYGYTF
cdr3_nt: TGTGCCACCAGGGCGACAGCTGCCTATGGCTACACCTTC

j_call: TRBJ1-1
clone_size: .
v_call: TRBV19
d_call: .
cdr3_aa: CASSIGGTWNTEAFF
cdr3_nt: TGTGCCAGTAGTATAGGAGGGACTTGGAACACTGAAGCTTTCTTT

j_call: TRBJ1-4
clone_size: once
v_call: TRBV2
d_call: .
cdr3_aa: CASSASSGGAREKLFF
cdr3_nt: TGTGCCAGCAGTGCGTCGTCGGGGGGCGCGCGCGAAAAACTGTTTTTT

j_call: TRBJ2-7
clone_size: .
v_call: TRBV18
d_call: TRBD1
cdr3_aa: CASSPSRYRGHEQYF
cdr3_nt: TGTGCCAGCTCACCCTCGCGCTACAGGGGGCACGAGCAGTACTTC

j_call: TRBJ2-2
clone_size: once
v_call: TRBV18
d_call: TRBD2
cdr3_aa: CASSPRTSAATGELFF
cdr3_nt: TGTGCCAGCTCACCCCGGACTAGCGCGGCAACCGGGGAGCTGTTTTTT

j_call: TRBJ2-1
clone_size: few
v_call: TRBV30
d_call: .
cdr3_aa: CAWRWRDEQFF
cdr3_nt: TGTGCCTGGAGATGGCGGGATGAGCAGTTCTTC

j_call: TRBJ2-3
clone_size: .
v_call: TRBV28
d_call: .
cdr3_aa: CASSSPPGGQSTDTQYF
cdr3_nt: TGTGCCAGCAGTTCCCCTCCCGGGGGGCAAAGCACAGATACGCAGTATTTT

j_call: TRBJ2-3
clone_size: .
v_call: TRBV11-3
d_call: .
cdr3_aa: CASSPGDRGSTDTQYF
cdr3_nt: TGTGCCAGCAGCCCCGGGGATAGAGGGAGCACAGATACGCAGTATTTT

j_call: TRBJ1-2
clone_size: few
v_call: TRBV14
d_call: .
cdr3_aa: CASSYTGSYGYTF
cdr3_nt: TGTGCCAGCAGCTATACAGGGTCCTATGGCTACACCTTC

j_call: TRBJ2-7
clone_size: .
v_call: TRBV9
d_call: TRBD1
cdr3_aa: CASSVGTGSTYEQYF
cdr3_nt: TGTGCCAGCAGCGTAGGGACAGGGTCGACCTACGAGCAGTACTTC

j_call: TRBJ1-2
clone_size: .
v_call: TRBV5-1
d_call: .
cdr3_aa: CASSLWEAESGYTF
cdr3_nt: TGCGCCAGCAGCTTGTGGGAGGCAGAAAGCGGCTACACCTTC

j_call: TRBJ1-4
clone_size: .
v_call: TRBV27
d_call: .
cdr3_aa: CASGGRELFF
cdr3_nt: TGTGCCAGCGGCGGGCGAGAACTGTTTTTT

j_call: TRBJ2-7
clone_size: once
v_call: TRBV4-1
d_call: TRBD1
cdr3_aa: CASSQEGQGTGEQYF
cdr3_nt: TGCGCCAGCAGCCAAGAAGGACAGGGGACCGGCGAGCAGTACTTC

j_call: TRBJ1-1
clone_size: .
v_call: TRBV7-3
d_call: .
cdr3_aa: CASSLPGNTEAFF
cdr3_nt: TGTGCCAGCAGCTTACCGGGTAACACTGAAGCTTTCTTT

j_call: TRBJ1-2
clone_size: .
v_call: TRBV29-1
d_call: TRBD1
cdr3_aa: CSVNPTSGGVGYGYTF
cdr3_nt: TGCAGCGTTAACCCGACATCAGGGGGCGTAGGGTATGGCTACACCTTC

j_call: TRBJ1-5
clone_size: once
v_call: TRBV25-1
d_call: TRBD1
cdr3_aa: CASGDRASNQPQHF
cdr3_nt: TGTGCCAGCGGGGACAGGGCAAGCAATCAGCCCCAGCATTTT

j_call: TRBJ1-5
clone_size: .
v_call: TRBV5-8
d_call: TRBD1
cdr3_aa: CASSPWAGGNFQPQHF
cdr3_nt: TGTGCCAGCAGCCCTTGGGCAGGGGGCAACTTTCAGCCCCAGCATTTT

j_call: TRBJ2-3
clone_size: .
v_call: TRBV15
d_call: TRBD1
cdr3_aa: CATSGRQGSVTDTQYF
cdr3_nt: TGTGCCACCAGCGGACGACAGGGATCGGTCACAGATACGCAGTATTTT

j_call: TRBJ1-1
clone_size: .
v_call: TRBV28
d_call: TRBD1
cdr3_aa: CASSRDREINTEAFF
cdr3_nt: TGTGCCAGCAGTCGGGACAGGGAGATTAACACTGAAGCTTTCTTT

j_call: TRBJ1-6
clone_size: .
v_call: TRBV7-8
d_call: .
cdr3_aa: CASILDGGSNSPLHF
cdr3_nt: TGTGCCAGCATCCTGGATGGCGGGTCTAATTCACCCCTCCACTTT

j_call: TRBJ1-1
clone_size: .
v_call: TRBV5-4
d_call: .
cdr3_aa: CASSLGGDYTEAFF
cdr3_nt: TGTGCCAGCAGCTTGGGAGGGGACTACACTGAAGCTTTCTTT

j_call: TRBJ2-4
clone_size: .
v_call: TRBV6-5
d_call: .
cdr3_aa: CASRERAEEGIQYF
cdr3_nt: TGTGCCAGCAGGGAGAGGGCCGAAGAAGGCATTCAGTACTTC

j_call: TRBJ1-1
clone_size: .
v_call: TRBV29-1
d_call: .
cdr3_aa: CSVGGGLNTEAFF
cdr3_nt: TGCAGCGTTGGTGGCGGATTGAACACTGAAGCTTTCTTT

j_call: TRBJ2-5
clone_size: few
v_call: TRBV5-1
d_call: TRBD2
cdr3_aa: CASSLGSGFQETQYF
cdr3_nt: TGCGCCAGCAGCTTGGGTAGCGGGTTCCAAGAGACCCAGTACTTC

j_call: TRBJ2-3
clone_size: .
v_call: TRBV5-1
d_call: .
cdr3_aa: CASSLGQGVLTDTQYF
cdr3_nt: TGCGCCAGCAGCTTGGGTCAGGGTGTCTTGACAGATACGCAGTATTTT

j_call: TRBJ2-2
clone_size: few
v_call: TRBV28
d_call: .
cdr3_aa: CASSRLLVTGELFF
cdr3_nt: TGTGCCAGCAGCCGCCTACTAGTTACCGGGGAGCTGTTTTTT

j_call: TRBJ2-5
clone_size: .
v_call: TRBV7-8
d_call: .
cdr3_aa: CASSVGVQETQYF
cdr3_nt: TGTGCCAGCAGCGTAGGAGTTCAAGAGACCCAGTACTTC

j_call: TRBJ1-6
clone_size: .
v_call: TRBV27
d_call: TRBD1
cdr3_aa: CASSLTLGTGRGSPLHF
cdr3_nt: TGTGCCAGCAGTTTAACCCTGGGGACAGGGCGTGGTTCACCCCTCCACTTT

j_call: TRBJ1-2
clone_size: few
v_call: TRBV9
d_call: TRBD1
cdr3_aa: CASSGTGRANYGYTF
cdr3_nt: TGTGCCAGCAGCGGGACAGGGAGAGCTAACTATGGCTACACCTTC

j_call: TRBJ1-2
clone_size: few
v_call: TRBV5-1
d_call: TRBD1
cdr3_aa: CASSQGQGYGYTF
cdr3_nt: TGCGCCAGCAGCCAAGGACAGGGCTATGGCTACACCTTC

j_call: TRBJ1-2
clone_size: .
v_call: TRBV4-3
d_call: TRBD1
cdr3_aa: CASSESKGARIFTF
cdr3_nt: TGCGCCAGCAGTGAAAGCAAGGGGGCGCGAATCTTCACCTTC

j_call: TRBJ2-5
clone_size: .
v_call: TRBV4-1
d_call: .
cdr3_aa: CASSQVAGLETQYF
cdr3_nt: TGCGCCAGCAGCCAAGTAGCAGGGCTGGAGACCCAGTACTTC

j_call: TRBJ2-2
clone_size: .
v_call: TRBV7-6
d_call: TRBD1
cdr3_aa: CASSLRDRGSGELFF
cdr3_nt: TGTGCCAGCAGCTTAAGGGACAGGGGCTCGGGGGAGCTGTTTTTT

j_call: TRBJ1-6
clone_size: few
v_call: TRBV6-6
d_call: TRBD1
cdr3_aa: CASIRQGNNSPLHF
cdr3_nt: TGTGCCAGCATCCGACAGGGAAATAATTCACCCCTCCACTTT

j_call: TRBJ1-2
clone_size: .
v_call: TRBV4-1
d_call: .
cdr3_aa: CASSQDQGLDYGYTF
cdr3_nt: TGCGCCAGCAGCCAAGATCAGGGACTAGACTATGGCTACACCTTC

j_call: TRBJ1-1
clone_size: .
v_call: TRBV7-8
d_call: TRBD1
cdr3_aa: CASSPTLNAGTGIEDFF
cdr3_nt: TGTGCCAGCAGCCCTACACTAAACGCCGGGACAGGGATTGAAGATTTCTTT

j_call: TRBJ1-2
clone_size: .
v_call: TRBV12-5
d_call: TRBD1
cdr3_aa: CASGFVSGGNYYGYTF
cdr3_nt: TGTGCTAGTGGTTTTGTGTCAGGGGGTAATTACTATGGCTACACCTTC

j_call: TRBJ2-7
clone_size: few
v_call: TRBV30
d_call: TRBD2
cdr3_aa: CAWSEAGAPYEQYF
cdr3_nt: TGTGCCTGGAGTGAAGCGGGGGCCCCCTACGAGCAGTACTTC

j_call: TRBJ2-3
clone_size: .
v_call: TRBV5-4
d_call: TRBD2
cdr3_aa: CASSLRGGGSTDTQYF
cdr3_nt: TGTGCCAGCAGCCTGCGGGGGGGCGGTAGCACAGATACGCAGTATTTT

j_call: TRBJ2-1
clone_size: .
v_call: TRBV9
d_call: .
cdr3_aa: CASSLLGDNEQFF
cdr3_nt: TGTGCCAGCAGCCTTCTGGGAGACAATGAGCAGTTCTTC

j_call: TRBJ2-5
clone_size: .
v_call: TRBV7-9
d_call: .
cdr3_aa: CASSPKETQYF
cdr3_nt: TGTGCCAGCAGCCCCAAAGAGACCCAGTACTTC

j_call: TRBJ2-7
clone_size: .
v_call: TRBV27
d_call: TRBD1
cdr3_aa: CASSLSTGGTYEQYF
cdr3_nt: TGTGCCAGCAGTTTATCCACAGGGGGGACCTACGAGCAGTACTTC

j_call: TRBJ1-1
clone_size: few
v_call: TRBV20-1
d_call: .
cdr3_aa: CSATGGVEAFF
cdr3_nt: TGCAGTGCTACGGGGGGGGTTGAAGCTTTCTTT

j_call: TRBJ1-1
clone_size: .
v_call: TRBV7-2
d_call: .
cdr3_aa: CASSLVAGDTEAFF
cdr3_nt: TGTGCCAGCAGCTTAGTAGCGGGGGACACTGAAGCTTTCTTT

j_call: TRBJ1-2
clone_size: few
v_call: TRBV27
d_call: .
cdr3_aa: CASSYLGHSEYGYTF
cdr3_nt: TGTGCCAGCAGTTATCTCGGACATTCGGAATATGGCTACACCTTC

j_call: TRBJ2-2
clone_size: .
v_call: TRBV30
d_call: .
cdr3_aa: CAWSRTGGTGELFF
cdr3_nt: TGTGCCTGGAGTCGCACAGGCGGCACCGGGGAGCTGTTTTTT